This T cell receptor beta chain was sequenced in a study of blood T cell repertoires in COVID-19 (TCRdb year 2020). A note on the overall study: The collaborator samples originated in the United States, Italy and Spain and spanned the acute and convalescent phases of COVID-19. The material from the prospective study consisted of cDNA or gDNA derived from T cells, B-cell-depleted T cells, or PBMCs. Subjects who had been exposed to COVID-19, were actively infected with it, or had recovered from it provided the deeply sampled blood TCRbeta repertoires that made up the dataset. The repertoires were made available in a free public database intended to serve as a resource for research on the immune response to SARS-CoV-2. Samples were obtained from the ongoing ImmuneRACE study (first 160 participants) and from about 1,300 subjects provided by 6 global collaborators. Nearly every sample came with metadata listing a de-identified subject ID, COVID-19 status, age in years and sex. HLA class I and class II types, where available, came from metadata supplied by the sample provider rather than from assay-based typing.

The immunoSEQ Assay, a bias-controlled multiplex PCR, was used to amplify TCRbeta CDR3 regions from genomic DNA. The original methods were these. The number of nucleated cells in each sample was estimated from the amplification of reference gene primers within the assay. To quantify the absolute abundance of each unique TCRbeta CDR3 rearrangement, sequence reads were collapsed and filtered. For each sample, productive Simpson clonality was calculated by taking the square root of Simpson's diversity index across productive rearrangements. TCRdb stores this immuneACCESS table with in-frame sequences only. Part of the clones is absent; in the studies checked, under half of the shortfall reflects unresolved V genes, and no reason is known for the rest. V and J calls and clone size follow that table, whereas D and trimming were derived from the DNA. Present in this sample are under 150,000 clones, 88% of which were seen just once. Jointly, the top ten make up approximately 1.4% of the sample.

A remark on this clone: The antigen it binds to is not known. No qualities accompany the bases; no much larger clone lies one base away.

Relative to germline, V is 3 bases shorter and J is 2 bases shorter, with 16 bases between their ends. Measured from the cysteine to the phenylalanine, the CDR3 is 15 residues long. The only DNA kept is the CDR3, 45 bases in frame from the first base. Taken from the germline V gene (reference sequence), the CDR1 and CDR2 loops are DFQATT and SNEGSKA. Whole blood was collected in K2EDTA tubes by collaborating institutions according to the institutions' own protocols. For TCRbeta analysis, collaborator samples were shipped as frozen whole blood, as isolated PBMCs, or as DNA extracted from either sample type. General findings and caveats noted by the study authors: How much clinical and demographic metadata was included differed by source and by participant, and the metadata was provided uncurated.

This TCR came from a human donor in a cohort sampled during active COVID-19. The chain was built from TRBV20-1 and TRBJ2-5, and perhaps TRBD2 as D gene, on 5 matching bases. The sequenced sample consisted of peripheral blood. The CDR3 has the sequence CSASVAGRGQETQYF. The DNA sequence follows: TGCAGTGCTAGTGTGGCGGGCCGAGGGCAAGAGACCCAGTACTTC.